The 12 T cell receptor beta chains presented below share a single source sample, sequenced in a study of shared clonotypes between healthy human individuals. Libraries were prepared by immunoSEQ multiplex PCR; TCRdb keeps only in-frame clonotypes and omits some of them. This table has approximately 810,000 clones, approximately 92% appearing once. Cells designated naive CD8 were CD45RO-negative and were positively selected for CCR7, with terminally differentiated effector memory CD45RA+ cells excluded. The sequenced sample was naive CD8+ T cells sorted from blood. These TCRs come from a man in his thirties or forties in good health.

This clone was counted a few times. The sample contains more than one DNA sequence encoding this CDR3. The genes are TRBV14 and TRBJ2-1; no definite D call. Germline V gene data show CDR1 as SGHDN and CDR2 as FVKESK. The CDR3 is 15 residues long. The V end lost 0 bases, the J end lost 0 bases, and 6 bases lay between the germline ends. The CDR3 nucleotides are TGTGCCAGCAGCCAAGACCCGAGCTCCTACAATGAGCAGTTCTTC. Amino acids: CASSQDPSSYNEQFF.

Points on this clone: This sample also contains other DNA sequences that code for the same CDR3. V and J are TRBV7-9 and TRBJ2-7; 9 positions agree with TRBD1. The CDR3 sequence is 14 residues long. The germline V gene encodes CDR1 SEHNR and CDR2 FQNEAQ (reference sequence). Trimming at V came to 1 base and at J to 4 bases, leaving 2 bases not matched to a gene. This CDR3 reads CASSLGGQGYEQYF. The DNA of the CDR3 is TGTGCCAGCAGCTTAGGGGGACAGGGTTACGAGCAGTACTTC.

The DNA for the CDR3 is TGTGCCAGCAGCGCGGAGGGAGTCTATGGCTACACCTTC. It is translated as CASSAEGVYGYTF. The chain combines TRBV9 with TRBJ1-2; D is undetermined. This CDR3 spans 13 amino acids. The V gene's germline CDR1 is SGDLS and CDR2 YYNGEE. Trimming stripped 3 bases from V and 4 bases from J, with 10 bases between.

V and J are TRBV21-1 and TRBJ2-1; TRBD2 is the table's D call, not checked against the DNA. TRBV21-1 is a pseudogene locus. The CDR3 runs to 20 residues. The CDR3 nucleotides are TGTGCCAGCAGCAAAAGGTGGTCGGAGGGGCGATTTTACTCCTACAATGAGCAGTTCTTC. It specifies CASSKRWSEGRFYSYNEQFF.

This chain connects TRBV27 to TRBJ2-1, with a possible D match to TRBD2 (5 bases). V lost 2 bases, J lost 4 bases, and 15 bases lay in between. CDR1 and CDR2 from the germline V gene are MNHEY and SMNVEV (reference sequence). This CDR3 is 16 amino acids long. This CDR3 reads CASSLTSAHEYNEQFF. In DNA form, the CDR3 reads TGTGCCAGCAGTTTAACTAGTGCTCACGAATACAATGAGCAGTTCTTC.

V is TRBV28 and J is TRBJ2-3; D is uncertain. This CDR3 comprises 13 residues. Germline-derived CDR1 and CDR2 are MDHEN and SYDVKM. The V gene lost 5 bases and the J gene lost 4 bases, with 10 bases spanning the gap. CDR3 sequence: CASSARSPDTQYF. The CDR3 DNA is TGTGCCAGCAGTGCTCGATCCCCAGATACGCAGTATTTT.

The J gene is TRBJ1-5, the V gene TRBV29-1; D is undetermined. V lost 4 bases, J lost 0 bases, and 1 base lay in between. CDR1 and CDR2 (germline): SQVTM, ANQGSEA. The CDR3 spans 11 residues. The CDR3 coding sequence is TGCAGCGTTGGTAGCAATCAGCCCCAGCATTTT. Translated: CSVGSNQPQHF.

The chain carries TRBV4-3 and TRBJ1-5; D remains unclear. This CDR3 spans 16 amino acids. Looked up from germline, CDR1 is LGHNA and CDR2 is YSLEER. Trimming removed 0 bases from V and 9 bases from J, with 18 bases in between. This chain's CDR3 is CASSQEYEGRARPQHF. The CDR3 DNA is TGCGCCAGCAGCCAAGAATACGAGGGAAGGGCCAGGCCCCAGCATTTT.

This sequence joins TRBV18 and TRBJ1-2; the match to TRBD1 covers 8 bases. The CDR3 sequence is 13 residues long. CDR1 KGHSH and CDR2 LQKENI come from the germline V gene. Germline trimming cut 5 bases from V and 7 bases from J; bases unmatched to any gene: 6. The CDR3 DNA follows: TGTGCCAGCTCATCGGGACAGGAAGCTGGCTACACCTTC. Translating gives CASSSGQEAGYTF.

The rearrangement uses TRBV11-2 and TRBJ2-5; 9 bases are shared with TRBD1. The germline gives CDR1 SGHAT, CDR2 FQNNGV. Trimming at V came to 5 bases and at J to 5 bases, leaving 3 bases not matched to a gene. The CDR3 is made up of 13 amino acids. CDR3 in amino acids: CASSQTGGETQYF. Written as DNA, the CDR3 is TGTGCCAGCAGCCAGACAGGGGGGGAGACCCAGTACTTC.

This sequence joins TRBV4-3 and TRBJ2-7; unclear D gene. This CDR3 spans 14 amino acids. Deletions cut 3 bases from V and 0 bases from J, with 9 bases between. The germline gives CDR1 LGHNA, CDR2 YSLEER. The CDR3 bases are TGCGCCAGCAGCCACGCAGCAAGCTCCTACGAGCAGTACTTC. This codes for CASSHAASSYEQYF.

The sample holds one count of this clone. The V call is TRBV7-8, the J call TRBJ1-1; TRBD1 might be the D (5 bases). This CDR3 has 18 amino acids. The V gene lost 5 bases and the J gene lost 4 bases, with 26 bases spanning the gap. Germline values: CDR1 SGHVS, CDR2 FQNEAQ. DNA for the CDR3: TGTGCCAGCAGCCAACCTGTCCTATCAAGGGGCGAGGTCACTGAAGCTTTCTTT. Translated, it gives CASSQPVLSRGEVTEAFF.